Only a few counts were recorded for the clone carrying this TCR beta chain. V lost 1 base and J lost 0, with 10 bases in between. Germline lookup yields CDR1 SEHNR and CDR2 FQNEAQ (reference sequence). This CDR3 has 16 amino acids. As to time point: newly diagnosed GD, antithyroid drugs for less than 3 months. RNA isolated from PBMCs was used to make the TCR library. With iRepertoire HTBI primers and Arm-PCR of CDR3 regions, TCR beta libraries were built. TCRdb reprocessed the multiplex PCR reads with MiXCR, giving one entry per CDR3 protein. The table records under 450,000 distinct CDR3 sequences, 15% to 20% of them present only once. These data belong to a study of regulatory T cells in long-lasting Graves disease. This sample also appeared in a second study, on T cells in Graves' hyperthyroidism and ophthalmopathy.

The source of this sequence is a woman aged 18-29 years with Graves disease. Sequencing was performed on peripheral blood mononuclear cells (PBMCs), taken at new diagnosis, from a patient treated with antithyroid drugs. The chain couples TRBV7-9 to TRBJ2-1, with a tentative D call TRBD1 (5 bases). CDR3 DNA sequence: TGTGCCAGCAGCTTAGGGACACTGAGCTCCTACAATGAGCAGTTCTTC. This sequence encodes CASSLGTLSSYNEQFF.